The present TCR beta chain was sequenced within a study of blood T cells in healthy people across ages. Germline assignment: CDR1 ENHRY and CDR2 SYGVKD. The CDR3 is 14 residues long. The V and J ends lost 2 bases and 3 bases, in that order; junction bases with no gene match: 3. Primed by a sample-barcoded 5' primer and a J-beta primer mix, a second PCR proceeded for about 7 to 11 cycles. TCRdb ran MiXCR on the 5' RACE reads and lists one entry per CDR3 protein. The sample includes 700,000 to 850,000 distinct CDR3 sequences, 40% to 65% of them seen just once. The TCR was taken from a man older than 75 in good health. J is TRBJ2-7 and V is TRBV10-3, with 8 nucleotides matching TRBD1. The sequenced sample consisted of blood. The CDR3 DNA follows: TGTGCCATCAGTGAGCCAGGGGGCAACTACGAGCAGTACTTC. Translation: CAISEPGGNYEQYF.